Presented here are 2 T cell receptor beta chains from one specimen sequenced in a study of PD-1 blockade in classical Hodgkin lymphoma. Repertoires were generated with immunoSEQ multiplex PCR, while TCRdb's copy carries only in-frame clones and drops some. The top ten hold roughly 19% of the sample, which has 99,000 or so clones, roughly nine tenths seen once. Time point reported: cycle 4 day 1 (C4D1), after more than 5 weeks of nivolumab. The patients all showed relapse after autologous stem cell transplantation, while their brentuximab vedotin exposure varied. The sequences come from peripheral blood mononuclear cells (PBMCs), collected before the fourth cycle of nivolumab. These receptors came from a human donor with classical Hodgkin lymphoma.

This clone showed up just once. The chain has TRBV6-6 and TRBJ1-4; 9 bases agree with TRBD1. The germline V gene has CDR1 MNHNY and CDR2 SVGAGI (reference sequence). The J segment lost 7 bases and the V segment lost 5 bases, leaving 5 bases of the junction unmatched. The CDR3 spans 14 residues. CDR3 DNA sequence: TGTGCCAGCAGTCACAGGGGGCTAGTTGAAAAACTGTTTTTT. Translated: CASSHRGLVEKLFF.

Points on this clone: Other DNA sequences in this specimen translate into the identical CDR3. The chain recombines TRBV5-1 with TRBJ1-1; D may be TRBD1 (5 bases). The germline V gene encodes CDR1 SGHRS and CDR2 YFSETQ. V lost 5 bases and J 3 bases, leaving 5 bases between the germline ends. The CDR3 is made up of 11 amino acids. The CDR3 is CASRGDTEAFF. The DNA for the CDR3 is TGCGCCAGCAGGGGGGACACTGAAGCTTTCTTT.